These T cell receptor beta chains were read from a single sample in a study of T cell responses to AZD1222 COVID-19 vaccine. Clones were read by immunoSEQ multiplex PCR, and TCRdb kept only the in-frame ones, dropping some. The table lists around 180,000 clones, about 87% of them singletons. This material consisted of peripheral blood, taken on day 0 of MenACWY control vaccination. These receptor sequences come from an adult in good health. CDR3s include the opening cysteine and the closing phenylalanine or tryptophan.

V	J	CDR3
TRBV6-6	TRBJ2-1	CASTPRRGNNEQFF
TRBV4-3	TRBJ1-2	CASSQGGGYTF
TRBV18	TRBJ2-5	CASSPLAAETQYF
TRBV27	TRBJ1-2	CASSLQGGNYGYTF
TRBV6-5	TRBJ2-7	CASSYSWDTNEQYF
TRBV18	TRBJ2-5	CASSHTGEETQYF
TRBV7-9	TRBJ2-6	CASSLGGGGPAGANVLTF
TRBV6-5	TRBJ2-7	CASTPGGQDKQYF
TRBV14	TRBJ2-5	CASSTGADQETQYF
TRBV9	TRBJ2-1	CASSVNPVNNEQFF
TRBV6-5	TRBJ1-4	CASRADRNEKLFF
TRBV6-4	TRBJ2-1	CASSDPSPTRRVVDEQFF
TRBV18	TRBJ2-3	CASSPTSGGADTQYF
TRBV7-3	TRBJ2-1	CASSPDNNEQFF